This passage covers 14 T cell receptor beta chains from one sample sequenced in a study of cytomegalovirus exposure and HLA in healthy donors (dated by TCRdb to the late 2010s). Receptor libraries were prepared by the immunoSEQ multiplex PCR assay. For the multiplex PCR, a mixture combining 60 forward primers for TCR Vbeta segments and 13 reverse primers for TCR Jbeta segments was used. TCRdb obtained this table from immuneACCESS and retained in-frame rearrangements with V and J assigned. These tables miss some clones; where compared with another copy, unresolved V genes account for less than half of the shortfall, and the remainder is unexplained. This sample comprises 140,000 to 150,000 clones, roughly 66% of them detected only once. The ten largest clones represent 1.5% to 2% of the sample. The sequencing input was PBMCs. Receptors originate from a woman aged 18-35 years in good health and CMV-seronegative.

This sequence joins TRBV5-1 and TRBJ2-3, with D maybe TRBD1 (5 bases). Germline CDR1 and CDR2: SGHRS and YFSETQ. V was pared by 0 bases and J by 3 bases, with 8 bases between. The CDR3 length is 14 residues. The CDR3 nucleotides read TGCGCCAGCAGCTTGGGGGGCACGACAGATACGCAGTATTTT. This encodes CASSLGGTTDTQYF.

This rearrangement joins TRBV15 to TRBJ1-2, with D possibly being TRBD1 (6 bases). The CDR3 is 16 residues long. Germline lookup yields CDR1 LNHNV and CDR2 YYDKDF (reference sequence). The ends were cut back, 7 bases at V and 4 bases at J, with 22 bases in the middle. In DNA form, the CDR3 reads TGTGCCACCACCGCCGGTCGGGGGGCTTTAGTCTATGGCTACACCTTC. Protein product: CATTAGRGALVYGYTF.

This clone was counted only a few times. The rearrangement links TRBV6-1 to TRBJ2-3, with 8 bases identical to TRBD1. The length of the CDR3 is 15 residues. V was pared by 3 bases and J by 1 base, with 3 bases of the junction left unmatched. Germline assignment: CDR1 MNHNS and CDR2 SASEGT. CDR3 bases: TGTGCCAGCAGTGATCCGGGACAGGGCACAGATACGCAGTATTTT. This sequence encodes CASSDPGQGTDTQYF.

The chain combines TRBV11-3 with TRBJ1-6; D unclear. Germline CDR1 and CDR2: SGHNT and YENEEA. With 4 bases removed from V and 6 bases from J, the gap between germline ends came to 10 bases. The CDR3 has 14 amino acids. DNA for the CDR3: TGTGCCAGCAGCTCCGCGGGCGGTAATTCACCCCTCCACTTT. This gives the protein CASSSAGGNSPLHF.

The chain carries TRBV5-1 and TRBJ1-2; 7 bases agree with TRBD1. J gave up 2 bases and V 4 bases, and 2 bases lay outside the gene matches. The CDR3 is 13 residues long. Looked up from germline, CDR1 is SGHRS and CDR2 is YFSETQ. The CDR3 sequence: CASSAGQNYGYTF. CDR3 nucleotide sequence: TGCGCCAGCAGCGCGGGACAGAACTATGGCTACACCTTC.

The rearrangement links TRBV5-5 to TRBJ1-3, with 8 bases aligning to TRBD1. The germline V gene encodes CDR1 SGHKS and CDR2 YYEKEE (reference sequence). This CDR3 region has 16 residues. V was clipped by 3 bases and J by 0 bases; unmatched bases: 5. CDR3 nucleotide sequence: TGTGCCAGCAGCTATGCGACAGGGGACTCTGGAAACACCATATATTTT. As protein: CASSYATGDSGNTIYF.

Only a few counts were recorded for this clone. J is TRBJ1-2 and V is TRBV7-9; D is perhaps TRBD1 (5 bases). Germline CDR1 SEHNR, CDR2 FQNEAQ (reference sequence). Trimming shortened V by 3 bases and J by 4 bases, and 9 bases separated the two germline ends. This CDR3 is built from 13 residues. The DNA for the CDR3 is TGTGCCAGCAGCTTTGGGGGGTCCTATGGCTACACCTTC. It encodes CASSFGGSYGYTF.

The V gene is TRBV7-2, the J gene TRBJ2-5, with 7 bases identical to TRBD1. Germline CDR1 reads SGHTA; CDR2 reads FQGNSA. Trimming cost V 4 bases and J 1 base; bases outside gene matches: 3. The CDR3 contains 14 residues. CDR3 nucleotides: TGTGCCAGCAGCTCACAGGGGTTCCAAGAGACCCAGTACTTC. Its protein product is CASSSQGFQETQYF. The entire variable domain, with the rest obtained from reference TRBV7-2 and TRBJ2-5, is as follows: GAGVSQSPSNKVTEKGKDVELRCDPISGHTALYWYRQSLGQGLEFLIYFQGNSAPDKSGLPSDRFSAERTGGSVSTLTIQRTQQEDSAVYLCASSSQGFQETQYFGPGTRLLVL.

This clone occurred once. This sequence joins TRBV7-3 and TRBJ2-1; a weak D match, TRBD2 (9 bases). The CDR3 sequence is 16 residues long. V was clipped by 9 bases and J by 4 bases, with 22 bases between them. Per germline, CDR1 SGHTA and CDR2 FQGTGA. The CDR3 DNA reads as TGTGCCAGTCAAAAACAGGGGGGACTAGCATACAATGAGCAGTTCTTC. Translated, it gives CASQKQGGLAYNEQFF. Using reference TRBV7-3 and TRBJ2-1 for the parts outside the CDR3, the full variable domain is GAGVSQTPSNKVTEKGKYVELRCDPISGHTALYWYRQSLGQGPEFLIYFQGTGAADDSGLPNDRFFAVRPEGSVSTLKIQRTERGDSAVYLCASQKQGGLAYNEQFFGPGTRLTVL.

The chain recombines TRBV19 with TRBJ1-3; D not resolved. Trimming removed 7 bases at V and 1 base at J, with 11 bases between. CDR1 is LNHDA and CDR2 is SQIVND in the germline V gene (reference sequence). The CDR3 sequence is 14 residues long. The CDR3 DNA sequence: TGTGCCAGTATAGAGGGAGTATCTGGAAACACCATATATTTT. Translating it yields CASIEGVSGNTIYF.

The J gene is TRBJ1-6, the V gene TRBV5-6; D is unresolved. CDR3 length: 12 amino acids. Germline CDR1 is SGHDT and CDR2 is YYEEEE. V lost 6 bases and J lost 4, with 5 bases in between. Here the CDR3 DNA reads TGTGCCAGCAATAGTTATAATTCACCCCTCCACTTT. Encoded protein: CASNSYNSPLHF.

The CDR3 spells CASSQEGVTEAFF. The CDR3 bases are TGCGCCAGCAGCCAAGAAGGAGTCACTGAAGCTTTCTTT. The V call is TRBV4-3, the J call TRBJ1-1; D uncertain. There are 13 residues in the CDR3. Germline assignment: CDR1 LGHNA and CDR2 YSLEER. V shed 0 bases and J shed 4 bases, with 6 bases lying between them.

The chain combines TRBV14 with TRBJ2-1; 8 bases map to TRBD1. This CDR3 spans 15 amino acids. Germline V gene lookup returns CDR1 SGHDN and CDR2 FVKESK. V gave up 4 bases and J gave up 7 bases; unmatched junction bases: 9. Written as DNA, the CDR3 is TGTGCCAGCAGCCCCTTAGCAGGGGGCTGGAATGAGCAGTTCTTC. Residues: CASSPLAGGWNEQFF.

The rearrangement joins TRBV5-1 to TRBJ2-2; 7 nucleotides line up with TRBD2. Germline V gene sequence: CDR1 SGHRS, CDR2 YFSETQ. There are 15 residues in the CDR3. The trim removed 2 bases at V and 3 bases at J, leaving 4 bases unmatched. In DNA form, the CDR3 reads TGCGCCAGCAGCTTACTAGCGACAGACACCGGGGAGCTGTTTTTT. It is translated as CASSLLATDTGELFF.